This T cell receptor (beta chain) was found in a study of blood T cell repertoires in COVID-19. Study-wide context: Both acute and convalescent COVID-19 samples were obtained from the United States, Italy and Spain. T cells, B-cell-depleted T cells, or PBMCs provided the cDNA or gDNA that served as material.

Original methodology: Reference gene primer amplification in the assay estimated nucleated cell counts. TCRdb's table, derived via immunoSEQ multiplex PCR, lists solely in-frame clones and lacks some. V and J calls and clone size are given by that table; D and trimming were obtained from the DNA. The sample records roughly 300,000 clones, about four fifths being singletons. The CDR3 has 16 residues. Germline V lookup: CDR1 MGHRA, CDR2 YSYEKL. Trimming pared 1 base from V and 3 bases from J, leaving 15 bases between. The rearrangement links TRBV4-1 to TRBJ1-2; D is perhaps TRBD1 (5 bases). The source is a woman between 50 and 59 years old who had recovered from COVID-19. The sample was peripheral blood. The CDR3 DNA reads TGCGCCAGCAGCCAAGTCCCCCCGGGGGACTACTATGGCTACACCTTC. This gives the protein CASSQVPPGDYYGYTF.